This TCR beta chain originates from a study of blood T cell repertoires in COVID-19. Study as a whole: Material from acute and convalescent COVID-19 was sourced from the United States, Italy and Spain. T cells, B-cell-depleted T cells, or PBMCs provided the cDNA or gDNA that served as material.

The CDR3 covers 13 residues. CDR1 and CDR2 from the germline V gene are MDHEN and SYDVKM. Trimming pared 11 bases from V and 0 bases from J, leaving 13 bases between. Only in-frame clones appear in the TCRdb table, and some are missing; sequencing was by immunoSEQ multiplex PCR. Here the sample spans about 100,000 clones, more than 70% being singletons. The chain recombines TRBV28 with TRBJ1-1; maybe TRBD1 (6 bases). This clonotype was sampled from a middle-aged man with active or convalescent COVID-19. Sequenced: peripheral blood. The DNA for the CDR3 is TGTGCCGCCCGGGACACTATGAACACTGAAGCTTTCTTT. Amino acids: CAARDTMNTEAFF.